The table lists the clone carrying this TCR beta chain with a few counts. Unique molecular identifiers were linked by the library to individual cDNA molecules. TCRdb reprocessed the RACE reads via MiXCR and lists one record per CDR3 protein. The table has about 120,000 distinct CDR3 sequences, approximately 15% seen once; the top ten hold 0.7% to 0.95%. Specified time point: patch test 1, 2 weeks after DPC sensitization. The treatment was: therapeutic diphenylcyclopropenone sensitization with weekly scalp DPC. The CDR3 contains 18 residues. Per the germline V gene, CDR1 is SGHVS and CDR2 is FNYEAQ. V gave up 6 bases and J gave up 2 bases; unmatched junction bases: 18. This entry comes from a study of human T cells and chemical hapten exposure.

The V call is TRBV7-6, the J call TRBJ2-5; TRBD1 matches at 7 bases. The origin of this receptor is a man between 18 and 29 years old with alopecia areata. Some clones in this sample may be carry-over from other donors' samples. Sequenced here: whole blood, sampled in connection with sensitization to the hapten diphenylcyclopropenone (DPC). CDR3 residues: CASRSGTARELVQETQYF. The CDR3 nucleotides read TGTGCCAGCAGGTCTGGGACAGCACGCGAACTTGTTCAAGAGACCCAGTACTTC. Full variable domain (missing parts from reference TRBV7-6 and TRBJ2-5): GAGVSQSPRYKVTKRGQDVALRCDPISGHVSLYWYRQALGQGPEFLTYFNYEAQQDKSGLPNDRFSAERPEGSISTLTIQRTEQRDSAMYRCASRSGTARELVQETQYFGPGTRLLVL.